This T cell receptor beta chain is drawn from a study of blood T cell repertoires in COVID-19 (dated by TCRdb to the early 2020s). In terms of the full investigation: Samples from collaborators originated in the United States, Italy and Spain and spanned both the acute and convalescent phases of COVID-19. The prospective study material was composed of cDNA or gDNA derived from T cells, B-cell-depleted T cells, or PBMCs. Deeply sampled blood TCRbeta repertoires from subjects exposed to, actively infected with, or recovered from COVID-19 were included in the dataset. Where available, HLA class I and class II types were obtained from metadata supplied by the sample provider rather than from assay-based typing. Samples came from the ongoing ImmuneRACE study (first 160 participants) plus 1,254 subjects from 6 global collaborators. The sample metadata nearly always contained a de-identified subject ID, COVID-19 status, age in years and sex. A freely available public database, intended as a resource for researchers studying the immune response to SARS-CoV-2, is where the repertoires were released. What the research found in general, with its limitations: How much clinical and demographic metadata was included differed by source and by participant, and the metadata was provided uncurated.

In Seattle, one collaborating source enrolled patients while the infection was active and tracked those patients longitudinally over the course of disease. The collaborating institutions used their own protocols to collect whole blood in K2EDTA tubes. For TCRbeta analysis, collaborators shipped samples in one of three forms: frozen whole blood, isolated PBMCs, or DNA extracted from either of those sample types. Worth noting for this clone: Its binding antigen is unknown. No base qualities exist here, and no much larger clone lies one base off it.

The CDR3 covers 12 residues, taking in both the cysteine and the phenylalanine. Only the CDR3 part of the read is kept: 36 bases, read in frame from the first base. Based on the germline V gene (reference sequence), the CDR1 and CDR2 sequences are GTSNPN and SVGIG. V is clipped by 0 bases and J by 12 bases, and the sequence between their germline boundaries is 11 bases long. TCRbeta CDR3 regions were amplified from genomic DNA by means of the immunoSEQ Assay, a bias-controlled multiplex PCR. Regarding the original processing steps: The number of nucleated cells in each sample was estimated from the amplification of reference gene primers within the assay. To quantify the absolute abundance of each unique TCRbeta CDR3 rearrangement, sequence reads were collapsed and filtered. For each sample, productive Simpson clonality was calculated as the square root of Simpson's diversity index across productive rearrangements. In TCRdb, the immuneACCESS table is reduced to in-frame sequences with V and J assigned. These tables do not hold every clone; where another copy was compared, an unresolved V gene accounts for under half, and the others remain unexplained. The V and J calls and clone size come from that table; D and trimming were worked out from the DNA. In this sample the table shows 300,000 to 400,000 clones, 90% of which occur a single time. The ten largest make up approximately 2.9% of the sample.

This receptor was obtained from a woman in her thirties with COVID-19, enrolled during active disease. The rearranged segments are TRBV30 and TRBJ1-4; a weak D assignment points to TRBD1 (6 bases agree). What was sequenced was peripheral blood. Here is the DNA: TGTGCCTGGAGTGTAAGGGGGATAGAACTGTTTTTT. Its product reads: CAWSVRGIELFF. The variable domain in full, with residues beyond the CDR3 obtained from the reference TRBV30 and TRBJ1-4 genes, is SQTIHQWPATLVQPVGSPLSLECTVEGTSNPNLYWYRQAAGRGLQLLFYSVGIGQISSEVPQNLSASRPQDRQFILSSKKLLLSDSGFYLCAWSVRGIELFFGSGTQLSVL.